A single sample is the source of the 17 T cell receptor beta chains below, sequenced in a study of blood T cell repertoires in COVID-19. The table came from immunoSEQ multiplex PCR; TCRdb's copy has only in-frame clones and leaves some out. This table holds hundreds of thousands of clones, approximately 91% found once. The specimen sequenced was peripheral blood. These receptors came from an older woman with COVID-19, enrolled during active disease.

The chain uses TRBV6-1 and TRBJ1-5, with D maybe TRBD1 (5 bases). Looked up from germline, CDR1 is MNHNS and CDR2 is SASEGT. Trimming shortened V by 2 bases and J by 0 bases, and 20 bases separated the two germline ends. The CDR3 is 19 amino acids. CDR3 in amino acids: CASSESRTRYGYSNQPQHF. CDR3 DNA sequence: TGTGCCAGCAGTGAATCACGGACACGGTACGGCTATAGCAATCAGCCCCAGCATTTT.

The chain combines TRBV5-1 with TRBJ2-3, with 7 positions matching TRBD2. Unmatched junction bases numbered 14, after V lost 2 bases and J lost 8 bases. The CDR3 covers 16 residues. The germline V gene has CDR1 SGHRS and CDR2 YFSETQ. CDR3 DNA: TGCGCCAGCAGCTTTACCCCCGGAACTAGCGAAGTTACGCAGTATTTT. Encoded protein: CASSFTPGTSEVTQYF.

V is TRBV7-3 and J is TRBJ1-1; TRBD1 might be the D (5 bases). The germline V and J ends were trimmed by 1 base and 0 bases, with 12 bases remaining between them. Germline V gene sequence: CDR1 SGHTA, CDR2 FQGTGA. This CDR3 region has 16 residues. CDR3 nucleotides: TGTGCCAGCAGCTTAAGTGTACGACAGATGAACACTGAAGCTTTCTTT. It translates to CASSLSVRQMNTEAFF.

This rearrangement joins TRBV7-8 to TRBJ1-5; D gene uncertain. The CDR3 sequence is 12 residues long. CDR1 and CDR2 from the germline V gene are SGHVS and FQNEAQ. The germline V and J ends were trimmed by 4 bases and 4 bases, with 5 bases remaining between them. CDR3 in DNA: TGTGCCAGCAGCTCCCTAAATCAGCCCCAGCATTTT. It translates to CASSSLNQPQHF.

V is TRBV4-1 and J is TRBJ2-2; D ambiguous. V lost 0 bases, J lost 6 bases, and 11 bases lay in between. Germline assignment: CDR1 MGHRA and CDR2 YSYEKL. CDR3 length: 15 residues. CDR3 region: CASSQEAVQSGELFF. CDR3 in DNA: TGCGCCAGCAGCCAAGAAGCCGTGCAATCCGGGGAGCTGTTTTTT.

The count of this clone is one. This chain joins TRBV18 and TRBJ1-3; possible D gene TRBD1, 5 bases. Germline V CDR1 and CDR2: KGHSH, LQKENI. The CDR3 extends over 16 amino acids. Trimming pared 3 bases from V and 3 bases from J, leaving 15 bases between. Written as DNA, the CDR3 is TGTGCCAGCTCACCCCAGGGAGGGGCCAATGGAAACACCATATATTTT. Amino acids: CASSPQGGANGNTIYF.

J is TRBJ2-1 and V is TRBV4-2; 8 nucleotides agree with TRBD1. CDR1 is LGHNA and CDR2 is YNFKEQ in the germline V gene. CDR3 length: 17 amino acids. Trimming took 2 bases from V and 5 from J; bases not matched to a gene: 11. As DNA, the CDR3 is TGTGCCAGCAGCCAAAGGAGGACAGGGCTCAGGGACAATGAGCAGTTCTTC. Its translation is CASSQRRTGLRDNEQFF.

The V and J genes are TRBV6-1 and TRBJ1-1; D is unclear. Germline V gene lookup returns CDR1 MNHNS and CDR2 SASEGT. The CDR3 is 13 residues long. V was cut by 2 bases and J by 3 bases, with 7 bases left in between. CDR3: CASSEISHTEAFF. CDR3 bases: TGTGCCAGCAGTGAAATATCCCACACTGAAGCTTTCTTT.

V is TRBV5-8 and J is TRBJ1-2; D gene ambiguous. Between the trimmed V and J ends, which lost 4 bases and 2 bases, there was a span of 3 bases. The CDR3 contains 11 residues. CDR1 SGHTS and CDR2 YDEGEE come from the germline V gene. Written as DNA, the CDR3 is TGTGCCAGCAGCCAGAACTATGGCTACACCTTC. Encoded protein: CASSQNYGYTF.

DNA for the CDR3: TGTGCCAGCAGCCCGGGACACCCTAACTATGGCTACACCTTC. Translation gives CASSPGHPNYGYTF. This sequence joins TRBV13 and TRBJ1-2, with a weak D call TRBD1 (6 bases). Trimming removed 5 bases from V and 0 bases from J, with 10 bases in between. CDR1 is PRHDT, CDR2 FYEKMQ, per germline (reference sequence). The CDR3 consists of 14 residues.

This rearrangement joins TRBV10-3 to TRBJ1-2; 7 nucleotides agree with TRBD1. Looked up from germline, CDR1 is ENHRY and CDR2 is SYGVKD. Losses at the gene ends were 11 bases for V and 4 bases for J; bases not matched to a gene: 16. This CDR3 spans 15 amino acids. The CDR3 is CAVSPGGQLVYGYTF. CDR3 in DNA: TGTGCCGTAAGCCCAGGGGGACAGCTAGTCTATGGCTACACCTTC.

The chain joins TRBV4-3 to TRBJ1-4; TRBD1 is a possible D gene (6 bases). CDR1 and CDR2 from the germline V gene are LGHNA and YSLEER. With 1 base removed from V and 4 bases from J, the gap between germline ends came to 16 bases. CDR3 length equals 17 residues. This CDR3 reads CASSQGPAGDGNEKLFF. The CDR3 DNA sequence: TGCGCCAGCAGCCAAGGCCCGGCAGGGGATGGTAATGAAAAACTGTTTTTT.

J is TRBJ1-4 and V is TRBV7-9; D unclear. This CDR3 is 12 amino acids long. The V gene's germline CDR1 is SEHNR and CDR2 FQNEAQ (reference sequence). Between the trimmed V and J ends, which lost 8 bases and 5 bases, there was a span of 9 bases. The CDR3 is CASSTVNEKLFF. CDR3 DNA: TGTGCCAGCTCCACGGTAAATGAAAAACTGTTTTTT.

V usage is TRBV3-1 (or the pseudogene TRBV3-2) and J usage is TRBJ1-6; TRBD1 is a possible D gene (6 bases). The germline CDR1 and CDR2 sequences are LGHDT and YNNKEL (reference sequence). CDR3 length: 14 residues. The ends were cut back, 6 bases at V and 7 bases at J, with 13 bases in the middle. The CDR3 nucleotides read TGTGCCAGCAGGTCCACAGGGTGCAATTCACCCCTCCACTTT. Protein: CASRSTGCNSPLHF.

A few counts support this clone. The chain joins TRBV10-3 to TRBJ1-2; tentatively, D is TRBD1 (5 bases). The CDR3 totals 16 residues. Germline lookup yields CDR1 ENHRY and CDR2 SYGVKD. Trimming removed 1 base at V and 0 bases at J, with 12 bases between. As DNA, the CDR3 is TGTGCCATCAGTGAGTACTCGGCAGGGTCTAACTATGGCTACACCTTC. It encodes CAISEYSAGSNYGYTF.

The gene calls are TRBV6-5 and TRBJ2-7; TRBD1 agrees at 10 bases. V lost 4 bases and J lost 4; bases outside the gene matches: 4. This CDR3 is built from 14 residues. The germline gives CDR1 MNHEY, CDR2 SVGAGI. Here the CDR3 DNA reads TGTGCCAGCAGTTTGACAGGGGGCGAGTACGAGCAGTACTTC. It translates to CASSLTGGEYEQYF.

This clone was found once. The chain carries TRBV7-2 and TRBJ1-5, with 7 bases matching TRBD1. Unmatched junction bases numbered 7, after V lost 5 bases and J lost 6 bases. From germline, CDR1 is SGHTA and CDR2 FQGNSA. This CDR3 has 14 amino acids. For the CDR3, the DNA is TGTGCCAGCAGCGAACAGGGGTTGGGTCAGCCCCAGCATTTT. Encoded protein: CASSEQGLGQPQHF.